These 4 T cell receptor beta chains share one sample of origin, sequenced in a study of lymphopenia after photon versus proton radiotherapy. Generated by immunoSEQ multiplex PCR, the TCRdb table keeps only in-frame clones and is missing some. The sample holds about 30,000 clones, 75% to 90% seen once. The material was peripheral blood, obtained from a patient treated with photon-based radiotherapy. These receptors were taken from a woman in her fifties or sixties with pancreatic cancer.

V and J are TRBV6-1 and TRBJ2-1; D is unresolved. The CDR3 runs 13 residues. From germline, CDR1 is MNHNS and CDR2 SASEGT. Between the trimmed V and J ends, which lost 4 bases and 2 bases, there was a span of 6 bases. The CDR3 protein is CASSASAYNEQFF. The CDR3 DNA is TGTGCCAGCAGTGCGTCAGCCTACAATGAGCAGTTCTTC.

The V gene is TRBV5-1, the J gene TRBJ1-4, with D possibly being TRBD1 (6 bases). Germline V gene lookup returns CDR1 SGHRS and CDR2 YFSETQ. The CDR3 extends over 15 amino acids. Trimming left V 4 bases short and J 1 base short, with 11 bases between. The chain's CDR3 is CASSLTGKTNEKLFF. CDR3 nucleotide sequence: TGCGCCAGCAGCCTGACAGGCAAAACTAATGAAAAACTGTTTTTT.

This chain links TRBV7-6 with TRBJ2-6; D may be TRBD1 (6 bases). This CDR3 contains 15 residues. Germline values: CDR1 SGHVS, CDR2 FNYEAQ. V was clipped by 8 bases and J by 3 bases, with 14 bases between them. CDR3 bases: TGTGCCAGCGGAATGACAGGTCTTGGGGCCAACGTCCTGACTTTC. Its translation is CASGMTGLGANVLTF.

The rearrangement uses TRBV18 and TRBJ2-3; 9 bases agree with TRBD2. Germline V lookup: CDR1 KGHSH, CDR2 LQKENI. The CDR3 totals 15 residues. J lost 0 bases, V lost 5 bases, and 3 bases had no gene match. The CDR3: CASSSSGISTDTQYF. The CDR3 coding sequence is TGTGCCAGCTCATCTAGCGGGATCAGCACAGATACGCAGTATTTT.